Listed below are T cell receptor beta chains from one sample, sequenced in a study of shared clonotypes between healthy human individuals. This table comes from immunoSEQ multiplex PCR, and its TCRdb copy is limited to in-frame clones, with some not included. In the table there are millions of clones, about 95% of which are singletons. The specimen was naive CD8+ T cells sorted from blood. These receptors all stem from a man younger than 30 in good health. The conserved cysteine and the conserved F or W are not part of the CDR3 here. The D gene is left open where the match is weak. Only part of the rows carry a size: once, few, many, or a class if the clone is expanded.

CDR3aa: ATKSGTESYEQY
v_gene: TRBV15
abundance: .
j_gene: TRBJ2-7
d_gene: .

CDR3aa: ATSYGTDTQY
v_gene: TRBV7-9
abundance: .
j_gene: TRBJ2-3
d_gene: .

CDR3aa: ASTTLGASYNSPLH
v_gene: TRBV19
abundance: .
j_gene: TRBJ1-6
d_gene: .

CDR3aa: ASSRKVDVYEQY
v_gene: TRBV4-1
abundance: .
j_gene: TRBJ2-7
d_gene: .

CDR3aa: ASSFLAGATDTQY
v_gene: TRBV7-3
abundance: .
j_gene: TRBJ2-3
d_gene: .

CDR3aa: ASSFLGTAYEQY
v_gene: TRBV27
abundance: once
j_gene: TRBJ2-7
d_gene: TRBD1

CDR3aa: ASSFLAGGINNEQF
v_gene: TRBV27
abundance: .
j_gene: TRBJ2-1
d_gene: TRBD2

CDR3aa: AIPTRGADGYT
v_gene: TRBV6-6
abundance: .
j_gene: TRBJ1-2
d_gene: .

CDR3aa: ASSFLESSYEQY
v_gene: TRBV5-6
abundance: .
j_gene: TRBJ2-7
d_gene: .

CDR3aa: ASSQDGQGEDYEQY
v_gene: TRBV4-1
abundance: .
j_gene: TRBJ2-7
d_gene: TRBD1

CDR3aa: ASSPIMNTEAF
v_gene: TRBV5-4
abundance: .
j_gene: TRBJ1-1
d_gene: .

CDR3aa: ASSLASSVSYNEQF
v_gene: TRBV7-8
abundance: once
j_gene: TRBJ2-1
d_gene: .

CDR3aa: ASSLTDTEAF
v_gene: TRBV5-6
abundance: .
j_gene: TRBJ1-1
d_gene: .

CDR3aa: ASSVVGVTGELF
v_gene: TRBV9
abundance: .
j_gene: TRBJ2-2
d_gene: .

CDR3aa: ASSHRDSLEGQY
v_gene: TRBV4-3
abundance: .
j_gene: TRBJ2-5
d_gene: .

CDR3aa: ASSLSAFYEQY
v_gene: TRBV28
abundance: once
j_gene: TRBJ2-7
d_gene: .

CDR3aa: ASSATEYGYT
v_gene: TRBV9
abundance: .
j_gene: TRBJ1-2
d_gene: .

CDR3aa: ASSQVPPGPRRHEQY
v_gene: TRBV4-1
abundance: .
j_gene: TRBJ2-7
d_gene: .

CDR3aa: ATSPKTGTEAF
v_gene: TRBV15
abundance: .
j_gene: TRBJ1-1
d_gene: .

CDR3aa: ASSLGPSYNEQF
v_gene: TRBV28
abundance: .
j_gene: TRBJ2-1
d_gene: .

CDR3aa: ASSQDGGWGYT
v_gene: TRBV4-1
abundance: .
j_gene: TRBJ1-2
d_gene: .

CDR3aa: ASSGTLDTEAF
v_gene: TRBV19
abundance: .
j_gene: TRBJ1-1
d_gene: .

CDR3aa: ASGPGQTYGYT
v_gene: TRBV27
abundance: .
j_gene: TRBJ1-2
d_gene: .

CDR3aa: ASSSMTSGKMGLF
v_gene: TRBV13
abundance: .
j_gene: TRBJ2-2
d_gene: TRBD2